This T cell receptor (beta chain) is drawn from a study of blood T cells in healthy people across ages. Study-wide results and limits: Correlation between TCR beta diversity and naive T cell percentage was strong. Higher diversity and more naive CD4+ cells were features of long-lived donors, compared to aged donors.

The use of a sample-barcoded 5' primer and a J-beta primer mix characterized a second PCR of roughly 6 to 12 cycles. Researchers report that a template-switch adaptor with 12 random nucleotides tagged each cDNA molecule. Each CDR3 protein gets one entry after TCRdb re-called the 5' RACE reads with MiXCR. The repertoire holds about a million distinct CDR3 sequences, with 40% to 60% as singletons. Drawn from each donor were ten milliliters of peripheral blood. CDR3 size: 15 residues. V shed 3 bases and J 4 bases; nucleotides not matched to a gene: 5. Germline CDR1 is MDHEN and CDR2 is SYDVKM. A few counts support this clonotype. Antigen specificity is unknown.

This TCR was recovered from a young man in good health. The rearrangement links TRBV28 to TRBJ1-5; TRBD1 agrees at 8 bases. The sequenced sample consisted of blood. The CDR3 DNA follows: TGTGCCAGCAGTTTGATGACAGGGGCAAATCAGCCCCAGCATTTT. Its protein product is CASSLMTGANQPQHF.